One sample yielded the 32 T cell receptor beta chains listed below, sequenced in a study of T cell changes during pregnancy in multiple sclerosis (dated by TCRdb to about 2019). Libraries came from the immunoSEQ multiplex PCR assay. TCRdb's version of the immuneACCESS table is confined to in-frame rearrangements and falls short of the full clone set. An unresolved V gene accounts for under half of the shortfall where checked; the remainder is of unknown origin. In this sample the table shows roughly 40,000 clones, over 80% of which occur a single time. The ten largest clones capture roughly 0.75% of the sample. The material sequenced was CD4+ T cells from peripheral blood mononuclear cells, taken before pregnancy. The receptors originated from a female donor with multiple sclerosis, enrolled in a pregnancy study.

This chain uses TRBV7-2 with TRBJ2-5; 7 bases match TRBD1. The CDR3 covers 14 residues. CDR1 and CDR2 from the germline V gene are SGHTA and FQGNSA. The V segment lost 0 bases and the J segment 7 bases; nucleotides outside the gene matches: 5. CDR3: CASSLARDSGTQYF. The CDR3 nucleotides read TGTGCCAGCAGCTTAGCGAGGGACAGCGGGACCCAGTACTTC.

The chain recombines TRBV7-8 with TRBJ2-2, with 13 bases identical to TRBD2. Looked up from germline, CDR1 is SGHVS and CDR2 is FQNEAQ. The CDR3 runs to 18 residues. After removal of 3 bases from V and 0 bases from J, the junction contained 4 bases not matched to a gene. The chain's CDR3 is CASSFLGTSGANTGELFF. For the CDR3, the DNA is TGTGCCAGCAGCTTCCTAGGGACTAGCGGGGCGAACACCGGGGAGCTGTTTTTT.

The chain is built from TRBV7-2 and TRBJ2-7; D is ambiguous. The CDR3 length is 14 residues. Trimming removed 5 bases at V and 3 bases at J, with 14 bases between. Germline V CDR1 and CDR2: SGHTA, FQGNSA. The CDR3 DNA is TGTGCCAGCAGCCTCGGTGGTTCTTTCTACGAGCAGTACTTC. Translating gives CASSLGGSFYEQYF.

The chain employs TRBV5-4 and TRBJ1-1; 7 bases align to TRBD1. CDR1 SGHNT and CDR2 YYREEE come from the germline V gene (reference sequence). V was pared by 4 bases and J by 8 bases, with 11 bases of the junction left unmatched. The CDR3 is made up of 14 amino acids. The CDR3 protein is CASSQTTGRQEAFF. CDR3 DNA sequence: TGTGCCAGCAGCCAAACGACAGGGAGGCAAGAAGCTTTCTTT.

The rearrangement uses TRBV13 and TRBJ1-1; maybe TRBD1 (6 bases). The CDR3 has 15 residues. Germline assignment: CDR1 PRHDT and CDR2 FYEKMQ (reference sequence). V was trimmed by 0 bases and J by 1 base, leaving 9 bases between them. CDR3 sequence: CASSLGDSQNTEAFF. The CDR3 DNA sequence: TGTGCCAGCAGCTTAGGGGACAGCCAGAACACTGAAGCTTTCTTT.

Only a few counts were recorded for this clone. V gene TRBV18 combines with J gene TRBJ1-1; D remains unclear. CDR3 length: 13 amino acids. The V gene's germline CDR1 is KGHSH and CDR2 LQKENI. Trimming stripped 3 bases from V and 3 bases from J, with 8 bases between. DNA for the CDR3: TGTGCCAGCTCACCCAGAGGAGACACTGAAGCTTTCTTT. It codes for CASSPRGDTEAFF.

The rearrangement links TRBV14 to TRBJ2-7; D might be TRBD2 (6 bases). Germline V CDR1 and CDR2: SGHDN, FVKESK. Trimming pared 4 bases from V and 3 bases from J, leaving 7 bases between. The CDR3 has 12 residues. The CDR3 sequence: CASSRDFYEQYF. The CDR3 DNA follows: TGTGCCAGCAGCCGGGACTTCTACGAGCAGTACTTC.

This clone was recorded once. The rearrangement links TRBV9 to TRBJ2-3; 10 nucleotides line up with TRBD1. Germline lookup yields CDR1 SGDLS and CDR2 YYNGEE. The V and J ends lost 3 bases and 0 bases, in that order; junction bases with no gene match: 13. CDR3 length equals 19 residues. The CDR3 DNA reads as TGTGCCAGCAGCGCCCCCCGACAGGGGGCGCGGTTTAGCACAGATACGCAGTATTTT. Translating gives CASSAPRQGARFSTDTQYF.

The CDR3 coding sequence is TGTGCCAGCAGTAACAGGGAAACGAGCTATGGCTACACCTTC. Encoded protein: CASSNRETSYGYTF. This chain connects TRBV2 to TRBJ1-2; D might be TRBD1 (6 bases). This CDR3 contains 14 residues. Germline lookup yields CDR1 SNHLY and CDR2 FYNNEI. V lost 5 bases to trimming and J lost 4 bases, with 14 bases between them.

The V and J genes are TRBV29-1 and TRBJ1-2; D is perhaps TRBD1 (6 bases). CDR1 and CDR2 (germline): SQVTM, ANQGSEA. The V gene lost 8 bases and the J gene lost 10 bases, with 26 bases spanning the gap. The CDR3 sequence is 14 residues long. CDR3 loop: CSYSLGQTGSLYTF. In DNA, the CDR3 is TGCAGCTACTCCTTGGGCCAAACAGGGTCCCTCTACACCTTC.

J is TRBJ2-5 and V is TRBV10-3, with a tentative D call TRBD2 (7 bases). With 3 bases removed from V and 2 bases from J, the gap between germline ends came to 16 bases. The CDR3 runs 16 residues. In germline, CDR1 is ENHRY, CDR2 SYGVKD. CDR3 sequence (DNA): TGTGCCATCAGTGATCTCCAGGCGGGGGCTCAAGAGACCCAGTACTTC. Amino acid sequence: CAISDLQAGAQETQYF.

The count of this clone is one. The rearrangement uses TRBV5-4 and TRBJ1-3; D is possibly TRBD1 (5 bases). The CDR3 covers 15 residues. V lost 3 bases and J 6 bases, leaving 16 bases between the germline ends. Germline assignment: CDR1 SGHNT and CDR2 YYREEE (reference sequence). The CDR3 spells CASSSAGGALNTIYF. The CDR3 region has the DNA TGTGCCAGCAGCTCTGCGGGGGGAGCTTTAAACACCATATATTTT.

V gene TRBV9 combines with J gene TRBJ2-5; 14 nucleotides match TRBD2. Germline-derived CDR1 and CDR2 are SGDLS and YYNGEE. The V segment lost 4 bases and the J segment 2 bases; nucleotides outside the gene matches: 7. The CDR3 consists of 17 residues. The CDR3: CASSPGTSGGTQETQYF. The CDR3 nucleotides are TGTGCCAGCAGCCCGGGGACTAGCGGGGGAACTCAAGAGACCCAGTACTTC.

The CDR3 DNA sequence: TGCGCCAGCAGCCAAGGGCCCGGGGACACTGAAGCTTTCTTT. Its protein is CASSQGPGDTEAFF. V is TRBV4-1 and J is TRBJ1-1; D gene unclear. V was clipped by 1 base and J by 3 bases, with 9 bases between them. The germline CDR1 and CDR2 sequences are MGHRA and YSYEKL. The CDR3 consists of 14 residues.

The gene calls are TRBV19 and TRBJ1-3; D is unclear. Deletions cut 9 bases from V and 8 bases from J, with 20 bases between. Germline loops: CDR1 LNHDA, CDR2 SQIVND (reference sequence). The CDR3 runs 14 residues. The DNA of the CDR3 is TGTGCCAGCGCAAGTCGGGGTATTTCAGACACCATATATTTT. Amino acids: CASASRGISDTIYF.

V usage is TRBV7-9 and J usage is TRBJ2-2; 7 positions agree with TRBD1. This CDR3 has 18 amino acids. Germline V gives CDR1 SEHNR, CDR2 FQNEAQ (reference sequence). Losses at the gene ends were 1 base for V and 4 bases for J; bases not matched to a gene: 12. The CDR3 DNA follows: TGTGCCAGCAGCTTAGTGGGGGCCGGGACAGCCTTCACCGGGGAGCTGTTTTTT. It translates to CASSLVGAGTAFTGELFF.

The rearrangement links TRBV7-3 to TRBJ1-1; D gene ambiguous. Germline-derived CDR1 and CDR2 are SGHTA and FQGTGA. The CDR3 has 14 residues. The V end lost 2 bases, the J end lost 4 bases, and 11 bases lay between the germline ends. The CDR3: CASSLRPGSTEAFF. CDR3 nucleotide sequence: TGTGCCAGCAGCTTACGTCCGGGTAGCACTGAAGCTTTCTTT.

The rearrangement joins TRBV19 to TRBJ2-3; D possibly corresponds to TRBD1 (6 bases). Germline CDR1 is LNHDA and CDR2 is SQIVND (reference sequence). The CDR3 contains 13 residues. Trimming took off 4 bases at V and 6 bases at J, with 11 bases between the two ends. The CDR3 DNA is TGTGCCAGTAGTAACAAGAGGGGGGATACGCAGTATTTT. It encodes CASSNKRGDTQYF.

This clone came up once. The chain links TRBV7-2 to TRBJ2-5; 12 bases are a match to TRBD2. The germline CDR1 and CDR2 sequences are SGHTA and FQGNSA. The V gene end was trimmed by 3 bases and the J gene end by 3 bases; junction bases not matched to a gene: 5. This CDR3 region has 16 residues. The CDR3 sequence is CASSFNRLAGEETQYF. The CDR3 coding sequence is TGTGCCAGCAGCTTCAACCGACTAGCGGGGGAAGAGACCCAGTACTTC.

The chain is built from TRBV7-2 and TRBJ1-5, with TRBD1 matching over 7 bases. With V trimmed by 8 bases and J by 5 bases, 12 bases remained unmatched. The CDR3 has 15 residues. CDR1 SGHTA and CDR2 FQGNSA come from the germline V gene. CDR3 in DNA: TGTGCCAGCCGGCAAGGGACAGAGATTTATCAGCCCCAGCATTTT. This sequence encodes CASRQGTEIYQPQHF.

This chain links TRBV2 with TRBJ2-1; 8 bases line up with TRBD2. Trimming at V came to 8 bases and at J to 1 base, leaving 4 bases not matched to a gene. This CDR3 contains 14 residues. Germline CDR1 and CDR2: SNHLY and FYNNEI. The CDR3 region is CASLRGVSYNEQFF. DNA for the CDR3: TGTGCCAGCTTGCGGGGGGTTTCCTACAATGAGCAGTTCTTC.

This chain uses TRBV4-3 with TRBJ1-2; D remains unclear. This CDR3 region has 16 residues. The germline V gene has CDR1 LGHNA and CDR2 YSLEER. Trimming took off 0 bases at V and 4 bases at J, with 15 bases between the two ends. CDR3 loop: CASSQDPNRVAYGYTF. The CDR3 DNA is TGCGCCAGCAGCCAAGACCCGAACCGGGTGGCCTATGGCTACACCTTC.

The rearrangement uses TRBV5-4 and TRBJ1-2, with a weak D call TRBD1 (5 bases). Per the germline V gene, CDR1 is SGHNT and CDR2 is YYREEE (reference sequence). Trimming stripped 3 bases from V and 8 bases from J, with 14 bases between. CDR3 length equals 13 residues. The CDR3 protein is CASSSEGARGYTF. DNA for the CDR3: TGTGCCAGCAGCTCGGAAGGGGCAAGGGGCTACACCTTC.

This clone was seen a single time. This rearrangement joins TRBV2 to TRBJ2-2; a possible D gene is TRBD2 (6 bases). V was shortened by 9 bases and J by 0 bases, with 14 bases between the two germline ends. Germline V lookup: CDR1 SNHLY, CDR2 FYNNEI. The CDR3 is 15 residues long. The CDR3 loop reads CASNFRGANTGELFF. The CDR3 DNA follows: TGTGCCAGTAACTTTCGCGGGGCGAACACCGGGGAGCTGTTTTTT.

V usage is TRBV10-3 and J usage is TRBJ2-6; D may be TRBD2 (5 bases). Germline V gene data show CDR1 as ENHRY and CDR2 as SYGVKD. The ends were cut back, 3 bases at V and 0 bases at J, with 12 bases in the middle. The CDR3 covers 17 residues. In DNA, the CDR3 is TGTGCCATCAGTGACCCCTTGGGGAGCTCTGGGGCCAACGTCCTGACTTTC. It is translated as CAISDPLGSSGANVLTF.

A single count supports this clone. V is TRBV6-1 and J is TRBJ2-3, with D unclear. V was cut by 10 bases and J by 1 base, with 18 bases left in between. This CDR3 region has 15 residues. Germline V lookup: CDR1 MNHNS, CDR2 SASEGT. This CDR3 reads CATKRDLPGTDTQYF. The CDR3, as DNA: TGTGCCACCAAGAGAGACTTACCCGGCACAGATACGCAGTATTTT.

This clone showed up just once. The chain couples TRBV19 to TRBJ1-4; 7 nucleotides match TRBD1. V shed 5 bases, J shed 7 bases, and the junction held 10 bases outside the gene matches. The CDR3 has 15 amino acids. From germline, CDR1 is LNHDA and CDR2 SQIVND (reference sequence). The CDR3 DNA reads TGTGCCAGTAGTCCGCGAGGGCAGGGGGTTGAAAAACTGTTTTTT. It codes for CASSPRGQGVEKLFF.

This clone is a singleton in its sample. The rearrangement joins TRBV4-1 to TRBJ1-1; D call uncertain. V was clipped by 1 base and J by 5 bases, with 14 bases between them. The CDR3 has 15 amino acids. Germline-derived CDR1 and CDR2 are MGHRA and YSYEKL. The CDR3 loop reads CASSQGQVDRTEAFF. Written as DNA, the CDR3 is TGCGCCAGCAGCCAAGGGCAGGTAGATAGGACTGAAGCTTTCTTT.

This clone came up once. V gene TRBV5-6 combines with J gene TRBJ1-2; D possibly corresponds to TRBD1 (6 bases). This CDR3 is built from 14 residues. Trimming cost V 2 bases and J 5 bases, with 13 bases left between them. The germline V gene encodes CDR1 SGHDT and CDR2 YYEEEE. For the CDR3, the DNA is TGTGCCAGCAGCTTTACAGGGTCAAGGTATGGCTACACCTTC. This translates into CASSFTGSRYGYTF.

The chain employs TRBV5-4 and TRBJ2-2; maybe TRBD2 (5 bases). CDR1 and CDR2 from the germline V gene are SGHNT and YYREEE (reference sequence). V dropped 2 bases and J dropped 6 bases, with 14 bases sitting between them. CDR3 length: 15 amino acids. The DNA for the CDR3 is TGTGCCAGCAGCTTTGGGCCTCAGGAGGCCGGGGAGCTGTTTTTT. Translated, it gives CASSFGPQEAGELFF.

The chain has TRBV7-8 and TRBJ1-2; no reliable D call. The CDR3 totals 15 residues. Trimming removed 1 base at V and 13 bases at J, with 22 bases between. The V gene's germline CDR1 is SGHVS and CDR2 FQNEAQ. CDR3 sequence (DNA): TGTGCCAGCAGCTTAGTTGGTGGGCAAATCGAAGTTAGCACCTTC. Translation gives CASSLVGGQIEVSTF.

This clone appeared a single time. V and J are TRBV9 and TRBJ1-4; D is unclear. The CDR3 covers 15 residues. CDR1 SGDLS and CDR2 YYNGEE come from the germline V gene. V was pared by 2 bases and J by 16 bases, with 24 bases between. The CDR3 DNA reads as TGTGCCAGCAGCGTCTCAACGAGTCCCCGGAGTCCCCAGTTTTTT. This sequence encodes CASSVSTSPRSPQFF.